The clone carrying this T cell receptor beta chain appeared a single time. Its antigen is unidentified. This sample was included in a study of T cell responses to AZD1222 COVID-19 vaccine. Study-wide background: Second-dose schedules of about 4 or about 12 weeks were combined.

General study results and limits: Unmutated variant regions are reportedly targeted by nearly half of spike-specific TCRs. When two AZD1222 doses had been given, Spike-specific TCR breadth and depth rose.

The data were produced by immunoSEQ multiplex PCR, yet TCRdb's version contains in-frame clones alone and is incomplete. The sample has 80,000 to 130,000 clones, approximately 90% seen once; the top ten hold 3% to 3.5%. This TCR was recovered from an adult in good health. Sequenced here: peripheral blood, sampled on day 0 of AZD1222 vaccination.

CDR3 in DNA: TGCAGCGTTGGAGGCGGGGGCCTAACCTACGAGCAGTACTTC. The encoded protein is CSVGGGGLTYEQYF. The chain carries TRBV29-1 and TRBJ2-7, with D tentatively TRBD2 (7 bases). Germline V CDR1 and CDR2: SQVTM, ANQGSEA. This CDR3 region has 14 residues. The ends were cut back, 4 bases at V and 2 bases at J, with 15 bases in the middle.